One and the same sample provided the 2 T cell receptor beta chains below, sequenced in a study of shared clonotypes between healthy human individuals. Using immunoSEQ multiplex PCR, the repertoire was profiled, and TCRdb retains in-frame clones only, with some absent. The data show a few million clones, with approximately 95% seen just once and 0.39% held by the top ten. The sequenced sample was naive CD4+ T cells from PBMCs. Subset here: CD45RA+ positively selected. These receptor sequences come from a man younger than 35 in good health. Some clones in this sample may be carry-over from other donors' samples.

J is TRBJ1-1 and V is TRBV5-1; no clear D. From germline, CDR1 is SGHRS and CDR2 YFSETQ. The CDR3 is 14 residues long. The V and J ends lost 4 bases and 1 base respectively, with 11 bases between them. The CDR3 region has the DNA TGCGCCAGCAGCCAGACCTCAGGGAACACTGAAGCTTTCTTT. This encodes CASSQTSGNTEAFF.

The chain uses TRBV5-4 and TRBJ1-1, with TRBD1 identical over 7 bases. Germline CDR1 SGHNT, CDR2 YYREEE (reference sequence). The J segment lost 1 base and the V segment lost 3 bases, leaving 6 bases of the junction unmatched. CDR3 length: 15 residues. In DNA form, the CDR3 reads TGTGCCAGCAGCTGGGGGGGACAGAAGAACACTGAAGCTTTCTTT. This gives the protein CASSWGGQKNTEAFF. Using reference TRBV5-4 and TRBJ1-1 for the parts outside the CDR3, the full variable domain is ETGVTQSPTHLIKTRGQQVTLRCSSQSGHNTVSWYQQALGQGPQFIFQYYREEENGRGNFPPRFSGLQFPNYSSELNVNALELDDSALYLCASSWGGQKNTEAFFGQGTRLTVV.